The 27 T cell receptor beta chains listed next were all sequenced from one sample in a study of T cell responses to AZD1222 COVID-19 vaccine. TCRdb's table, derived via immunoSEQ multiplex PCR, lists solely in-frame clones and lacks some. Of about 93,000 clones in the sample, 85% to 90% were seen once. The starting material was peripheral blood, obtained 28 days after the second AZD1222 dose. The receptors were gathered from an adult who received the AZD1222 COVID-19 vaccine.

The V call is TRBV12-5, the J call TRBJ1-1; 9 nucleotides align to TRBD1. Germline values: CDR1 LGHNT, CDR2 FRNRAP. After removal of 5 bases from V and 3 bases from J, the junction contained 7 bases not matched to a gene. The CDR3 runs to 15 residues. The CDR3 loop reads CASGPGQGSDTEAFF. The CDR3, as DNA: TGTGCTAGTGGTCCGGGACAGGGATCGGACACTGAAGCTTTCTTT.

As to this clone: The same CDR3 can be traced to other DNA sequences in this sample. J is TRBJ2-2 and V is TRBV6-4; D gene unclear. There are 13 residues in the CDR3. The germline V gene encodes CDR1 MRHNA and CDR2 SNTAGT. V lost 3 bases and J lost 3, with 5 bases in between. The CDR3 loop is CASSDRDTGELFF. CDR3 nucleotide sequence: TGTGCCAGCAGTGATAGGGACACCGGGGAGCTGTTTTTT.

This clone has just a few counts. The J gene is TRBJ1-6, the V gene TRBV7-9; D call uncertain. Trimming pared 5 bases from V and 6 bases from J, leaving 5 bases between. There are 12 residues in the CDR3. Germline CDR1 SEHNR, CDR2 FQNEAQ (reference sequence). CDR3 amino acids: CASSVVNSPLHF. The CDR3 DNA is TGTGCCAGCAGCGTGGTTAATTCACCCCTCCACTTT.

The chain employs TRBV7-8 and TRBJ1-5; D gene uncertain. The CDR3 runs 15 residues. Trimming removed 5 bases from V and 0 bases from J, with 11 bases in between. Germline CDR1 is SGHVS and CDR2 is FQNEAQ. CDR3 DNA: TGTGCCAGCAGCACCGGACCGTATAGCAATCAGCCCCAGCATTTT. Translating it yields CASSTGPYSNQPQHF.

This chain uses TRBV10-3 with TRBJ1-1; D unclear. This CDR3 spans 14 amino acids. Germline CDR1 ENHRY, CDR2 SYGVKD. The V end was cut by 0 bases, the J end by 3 bases, with 8 bases between. The CDR3 here is CAISESTQDTEAFF. The CDR3 region has the DNA TGTGCCATCAGTGAGTCGACCCAGGACACTGAAGCTTTCTTT.

The chain combines TRBV7-8 with TRBJ1-1; D is ambiguous. Germline V gives CDR1 SGHVS, CDR2 FQNEAQ. V gave up 1 base and J gave up 7 bases, with 13 bases separating them. The CDR3 covers 14 residues. CDR3 amino acids: CASSLVGSLDEAFF. The CDR3 bases are TGTGCCAGCAGCTTAGTCGGCAGCCTTGATGAAGCTTTCTTT.

This clone was seen a few times. This chain connects TRBV5-1 to TRBJ1-2; a weak D match, TRBD1 (5 bases). V was cut by 4 bases and J by 7 bases, with 14 bases left in between. CDR3 length: 13 residues. Germline assignment: CDR1 SGHRS and CDR2 YFSETQ. The CDR3 sequence: CASSLTQVGGYTF. CDR3 nucleotide sequence: TGCGCCAGCAGCCTGACACAGGTTGGTGGCTACACCTTC.

For the CDR3, the DNA is TGTGCCAGCAGCGTCTGGGGGACAGGGACCGAACAGCCCCAGCATTTT. It codes for CASSVWGTGTEQPQHF. The rearrangement uses TRBV28 and TRBJ1-5, with TRBD1 matching over 9 bases. V gave up 6 bases and J gave up 7 bases; unmatched junction bases: 13. CDR1 and CDR2 (germline): MDHEN, SYDVKM. The CDR3 is 16 residues long.

The sample holds a few counts of this clone. This chain connects TRBV12-5 to TRBJ2-3, with 10 bases that match TRBD2. This CDR3 region has 18 residues. Trimming took 4 bases from V and 0 from J; bases not matched to a gene: 10. The V gene's germline CDR1 is LGHNT and CDR2 FRNRAP. This CDR3 reads CASGSERGGPGSTDTQYF. The CDR3, as DNA: TGTGCTAGTGGTTCGGAGCGGGGGGGCCCGGGGAGCACAGATACGCAGTATTTT.

The rearrangement links TRBV27 to TRBJ2-3, with 12 bases fitting TRBD2. Trimming cost V 6 bases and J 2 bases; bases outside gene matches: 15. The CDR3 is 19 amino acids. Looked up from germline, CDR1 is MNHEY and CDR2 is SMNVEV (reference sequence). CDR3 coding DNA: TGTGCCAGCAGCTCAACGAGGCTAGCGGGGGGGCCTCCCACAGATACGCAGTATTTT. Protein sequence: CASSSTRLAGGPPTDTQYF.

This clone was counted between two and nine times. The V gene is TRBV19, the J gene TRBJ1-1; no definite D call. With 2 bases removed from V and 3 bases from J, the gap between germline ends came to 7 bases. This CDR3 spans 13 amino acids. Germline assignment: CDR1 LNHDA and CDR2 SQIVND (reference sequence). In nucleotides, the CDR3 is TGTGCCAGTAGTATACCAGGTGACACTGAAGCTTTCTTT. Amino acids: CASSIPGDTEAFF.

V usage is TRBV19 and J usage is TRBJ1-2; 7 bases match TRBD1. V lost 7 bases to trimming and J lost 4 bases; unmatched junction nucleotides: 6. From germline, CDR1 is LNHDA and CDR2 SQIVND (reference sequence). This CDR3 is built from 13 residues. The CDR3 loop reads CASKGGLGYGYTF. In DNA form, the CDR3 reads TGTGCCAGTAAAGGGGGCTTAGGCTATGGCTACACCTTC.

This chain connects TRBV5-1 to TRBJ2-5; a weak D match, TRBD2 (5 bases). V lost 0 bases to trimming and J lost 2 bases, with 8 bases between them. The CDR3 runs to 14 residues. CDR1 SGHRS and CDR2 YFSETQ come from the germline V gene. The CDR3 DNA sequence: TGCGCCAGCAGCTTGGGCCAGCGGCAAGAGACCCAGTACTTC. This gives the protein CASSLGQRQETQYF. Based on the CDR3 plus reference TRBV5-1 and TRBJ2-5, the full variable domain is KAGVTQTPRYLIKTRGQQVTLSCSPISGHRSVSWYQQTPGQGLQFLFEYFSETQRNKGNFPGRFSGRQFSNSRSEMNVSTLELGDSALYLCASSLGQRQETQYFGPGTRLLVL.

This chain joins TRBV5-6 and TRBJ2-1; maybe TRBD2 (5 bases). Germline V gene lookup returns CDR1 SGHDT and CDR2 YYEEEE. There are 14 residues in the CDR3. The ends were cut back, 6 bases at V and 3 bases at J, with 13 bases in the middle. CDR3: CASTLDSSYNEQFF. The DNA for the CDR3 is TGTGCCAGCACCCTGGACTCGAGCTACAATGAGCAGTTCTTC. Combining the CDR3 with reference TRBV5-6 and TRBJ2-1 gives the whole variable domain DAGVTQSPTHLIKTRGQQVTLRCSPKSGHDTVSWYQQALGQGPQFIFQYYEEEERQRGNFPDRFSGHQFPNYSSELNVNALLLGDSALYLCASTLDSSYNEQFFGPGTRLTVL.

V and J are TRBV7-2 and TRBJ1-1, with D unclear. This CDR3 is built from 14 residues. The germline gives CDR1 SGHTA, CDR2 FQGNSA. V gave up 2 bases and J gave up 5 bases, with 12 bases separating them. Here the CDR3 reads CASSLFLEGTEAFF. The CDR3 nucleotides are TGTGCCAGCAGCTTATTTCTGGAGGGTACTGAAGCTTTCTTT.

The rearrangement joins TRBV6-5 to TRBJ2-3; D is uncertain. Germline V gene lookup returns CDR1 MNHEY and CDR2 SVGAGI. The CDR3 consists of 15 residues. Trimming removed 7 bases from V and 1 base from J, with 15 bases in between. The CDR3 here is CASTEAPPRTDTQYF. The CDR3 nucleotides are TGTGCCAGCACCGAGGCCCCCCCCCGCACAGATACGCAGTATTTT.

This clone was recorded once. CDR3 loop: CASSQETSYYGYTF. CDR3 coding DNA: TGCGCCAGCAGCCAAGAGACGAGTTACTATGGCTACACCTTC. The rearrangement joins TRBV4-3 to TRBJ1-2, with D unclear. V was shortened by 0 bases and J by 3 bases, with 8 bases between the two germline ends. This CDR3 spans 14 amino acids. The germline CDR1 and CDR2 sequences are LGHNA and YSLEER.

The chain is built from TRBV5-4 and TRBJ2-7; the match to TRBD2 covers 9 bases. The germline CDR1 and CDR2 sequences are SGHNT and YYREEE (reference sequence). CDR3 length equals 13 residues. V lost 0 bases and J lost 5; bases outside the gene matches: 0. DNA for the CDR3: TGTGCCAGCAGCTTGGGACTAGCGGACGAGCAGTACTTC. Translated, it gives CASSLGLADEQYF.

This chain joins TRBV11-2 and TRBJ2-1; the D is unclear. Germline V lookup: CDR1 SGHAT, CDR2 FQNNGV. There are 14 residues in the CDR3. V was pared by 2 bases and J by 5 bases, with 10 bases between. The CDR3 DNA sequence: TGTGCCAGCAGCTTAAGACAATGGGACAATGAGCAGTTCTTC. Its protein is CASSLRQWDNEQFF.

The J gene is TRBJ2-5, the V gene TRBV9, with D possibly being TRBD1 (6 bases). V dropped 0 bases and J dropped 4 bases, with 13 bases sitting between them. The CDR3 is 15 residues long. CDR1 and CDR2 from the germline V gene are SGDLS and YYNGEE. The CDR3 coding sequence is TGTGCCAGCAGCGTAGACCAGGGGTTGTCAGAGACCCAGTACTTC. It yields the protein CASSVDQGLSETQYF.

This chain uses TRBV6-5 with TRBJ2-1; 12 bases agree with TRBD2. Unmatched junction bases numbered 8, after V lost 7 bases and J lost 7 bases. This CDR3 has 15 residues. Germline CDR1 MNHEY, CDR2 SVGAGI. The DNA of the CDR3 is TGTGCCAGCAACAGGCTAGCGGGGGGGCGTAATGAGCAGTTCTTC. Protein product: CASNRLAGGRNEQFF.

The chain uses TRBV10-3 and TRBJ1-1; unclear D gene. CDR3 length: 16 residues. The V end lost 0 bases, the J end lost 1 base, and 12 bases lay between the germline ends. The germline V gene encodes CDR1 ENHRY and CDR2 SYGVKD. In DNA, the CDR3 is TGTGCCATCAGTGAGTCGACGGGTCAGACGAACACTGAAGCTTTCTTT. Translated: CAISESTGQTNTEAFF.

CDR3 sequence (DNA): TGTGCCAGCAGCCCCATGGAGACCGGGGAGCTGTTTTTT. Protein product: CASSPMETGELFF. J is TRBJ2-2 and V is TRBV12-3 or TRBV12-4; D gene unclear. The CDR3 runs to 13 residues. V lost 6 bases to trimming and J lost 5 bases, with 10 bases between them.

As for this clone: A junction boundary mismatches the germline segment, possibly from a read error. This chain uses TRBV7-7 with TRBJ2-3, with D maybe TRBD2 (5 bases). The CDR3 is 15 residues long. Germline CDR1 reads SSHAT; CDR2 reads FNYEAQ (reference sequence). CDR3 amino acids: CASSLSGESTDTQYF. The DNA of the CDR3 is TGTGCTAGCAGCTTATCCGGGGAAAGCACAGATACGCAGTATTTT.

This sequence joins TRBV6-5 and TRBJ2-7; no reliable D call. This CDR3 has 12 residues. Germline-derived CDR1 and CDR2 are MNHEY and SVGAGI. V was cut by 4 bases and J by 2 bases, with 6 bases left in between. In nucleotides, the CDR3 is TGTGCCAGCAGTTCGCAGCCCTACGAGCAGTACTTC. It specifies CASSSQPYEQYF.

The V gene is TRBV10-2, the J gene TRBJ2-7; TRBD1 is a possible D gene (5 bases). The V end was cut by 4 bases, the J end by 6 bases, with 13 bases between. The CDR3 covers 13 residues. Germline lookup yields CDR1 WSHSY and CDR2 SAAADI. CDR3 protein: CASSGQGMGEQYF. The CDR3 DNA reads TGCGCCAGCAGTGGTCAGGGCATGGGCGAGCAGTACTTC.

Here the CDR3 reads CASSGGLSYEQYF. The DNA of the CDR3 is TGTGCCAGCAGCGGTGGACTCTCCTACGAGCAGTACTTC. The rearrangement uses TRBV5-6 and TRBJ2-7; D possibly corresponds to TRBD2 (5 bases). Trimming cost V 4 bases and J 0 bases, with 8 bases left between them. Germline assignment: CDR1 SGHDT and CDR2 YYEEEE. The CDR3 contains 13 residues.